These 28 T cell receptor beta chains originate from one sample sequenced in a study of CD8 T cells in Susac syndrome. RNA in amounts of roughly 0.5 to 1 ug was reverse transcribed with random hexamers. One entry per CDR3 protein results from TCRdb running MiXCR on the immunoSEQ multiplex PCR reads. The table shows under 150,000 distinct CDR3 sequences, with nearly 97% occurring only once. The specimen sequenced was CD4+ T cells from PBMCs. The receptors here all came from a human donor with Susac syndrome.

V gene TRBV6-6 combines with J gene TRBJ1-4; D not resolved. V was clipped by 5 bases and J by 13 bases, with 11 bases between them. CDR3 size: 11 residues. CDR1 is MNHNY, CDR2 SVGAGI, per germline (reference sequence). The DNA of the CDR3 is TGTGCCAGCAGTCCCCCCCCCGGACTGTTTTTT. Translating it yields CASSPPPGLFF.

This chain connects TRBV28 to TRBJ1-5, with 7 bases aligning to TRBD1. The V gene's germline CDR1 is MDHEN and CDR2 SYDVKM. V lost 6 bases and J lost 4; bases outside the gene matches: 15. The CDR3 is 17 amino acids. CDR3 sequence: CASSPAGTQGLNQPQHF. CDR3 sequence (DNA): TGTGCCAGCAGCCCCGCGGGTACACAGGGGTTGAATCAGCCCCAGCATTTT.

This clonotype was observed a single time. V and J are TRBV6-5 and TRBJ2-7; D unresolved. The CDR3 runs to 12 residues. Germline V gene data show CDR1 as MNHEY and CDR2 as SVGAGI. The V gene lost 8 bases and the J gene lost 2 bases, with 10 bases spanning the gap. This CDR3 reads CASSNLPYEQYF. The CDR3 DNA sequence: TGTGCCAGCTCTAACCTACCCTACGAGCAGTACTTC.

V and J are TRBV20-1 and TRBJ2-1; D tentatively reads TRBD1 or TRBD2 (6 bases each). The germline V gene encodes CDR1 DFQATT and CDR2 SNEGSKA (reference sequence). The CDR3 loop spans 16 amino acids. The V end was cut by 0 bases, the J end by 5 bases, with 17 bases between. CDR3 bases: TGCAGTGCTAGAGATCACCAAGGAGGGGGGAACAATGAGCAGTTCTTC. This codes for CSARDHQGGGNNEQFF.

The chain joins TRBV4-1 to TRBJ2-3; D perhaps matches TRBD2 (5 bases). The CDR3 has 15 residues. CDR1 MGHRA and CDR2 YSYEKL come from the germline V gene. Trimming left V 3 bases short and J 0 bases short, with 10 bases between. The CDR3 loop is CASSQGRTSTDTQYF. The DNA for the CDR3 is TGCGCCAGCAGCCAGGGCAGGACTAGCACAGATACGCAGTATTTT.

This clonotype is a singleton in its sample. The rearrangement joins TRBV11-2 to TRBJ1-2, with unresolved D. This CDR3 has 13 residues. The ends were cut back, 4 bases at V and 8 bases at J, with 14 bases in the middle. Per germline, CDR1 SGHAT and CDR2 FQNNGV. The CDR3 DNA reads as TGTGCCAGCAGCTGGGAATTAGGGTTCGGCTACACCTTC. Protein product: CASSWELGFGYTF.

V gene TRBV6-5 combines with J gene TRBJ2-3; D is ambiguous. V lost 2 bases, J lost 9 bases, and 15 bases lay in between. Germline values: CDR1 MNHEY, CDR2 SVGAGI. The CDR3 totals 14 residues. The CDR3: CASSYVSPPHTQYF. CDR3 in DNA: TGTGCCAGCAGTTACGTGTCCCCCCCACACACGCAGTATTTT.

The rearrangement joins TRBV11-3 to TRBJ2-1; 8 bases agree with TRBD2. The V segment lost 0 bases and the J segment 7 bases; nucleotides outside the gene matches: 5. The CDR3 consists of 15 residues. Germline V gives CDR1 SGHNT, CDR2 YENEEA. Here the CDR3 DNA reads TGTGCCAGCAGCTTAGATGTGGCGGGGGGAAATGAGCAGTTCTTC. Its translation: CASSLDVAGGNEQFF.

The chain is built from TRBV23-1 and TRBJ1-1, with a weak D call TRBD1 (5 bases). TRBV23-1 is recorded as an ORF, its role being uncertain. The germline V and J ends were trimmed by 3 bases and 8 bases, with 19 bases remaining between them. This CDR3 region has 15 residues. Here the CDR3 reads CASSHPRGGGGEAFF. Written as DNA, the CDR3 is TGCGCCAGCAGTCATCCCCGAGGCGGGGGAGGAGAAGCTTTCTTT.

V is TRBV20-1 and J is TRBJ2-3, with D possibly being TRBD2 (6 bases). Trimming removed 1 base from V and 0 bases from J, with 8 bases in between. In germline, CDR1 is DFQATT, CDR2 SNEGSKA (reference sequence). The CDR3 totals 14 residues. CDR3 sequence: CSARVGRSTDTQYF. The CDR3 DNA follows: TGCAGTGCTAGAGTAGGGAGGAGCACAGATACGCAGTATTTT.

V and J are TRBV21-1 and TRBJ1-1; the table's D call, TRBD1, has no DNA check behind it. TRBV21-1 is annotated as a pseudogene. The CDR3 is 14 residues long. The CDR3 spells CASRGGTLRTEAFF. DNA of the CDR3: TGTGCCAGCAGGGGGGGGACACTTAGAACTGAAGCTTTCTTT.

This chain links TRBV10-3 with TRBJ1-1; 7 bases are shared with TRBD1. CDR1 and CDR2 from the germline V gene are ENHRY and SYGVKD. The length of the CDR3 is 11 residues. The V gene end was trimmed by 5 bases and the J gene end by 10 bases; junction bases not matched to a gene: 4. The CDR3 is CAISSPGGAFF. CDR3 nucleotides: TGTGCCATCAGTTCGCCAGGGGGAGCTTTCTTT.

V and J are TRBV6-1 and TRBJ1-2; weak D call: TRBD1 (5 bases). The CDR3 sequence is 15 residues long. The V end lost 6 bases, the J end lost 0 bases, and 14 bases lay between the germline ends. The germline V gene encodes CDR1 MNHNS and CDR2 SASEGT. Here the CDR3 DNA reads TGTGCCAGCAGCCTTATGGGGACGGCTAACTATGGCTACACCTTC. It encodes CASSLMGTANYGYTF.

The chain joins TRBV3-1 to TRBJ2-7, with D uncertain. The CDR3 sequence is 14 residues long. V was clipped by 0 bases and J by 4 bases, with 10 bases between them. The V gene's germline CDR1 is LGHDT and CDR2 YNNKEL (reference sequence). CDR3 sequence (DNA): TGTGCCAGCAGCCAAGACCTAACTTCTTACGAGCAGTACTTC. Protein: CASSQDLTSYEQYF.

The V and J genes are TRBV29-1 and TRBJ1-1; TRBD1 aligns across 11 bases. This CDR3 has 17 amino acids. V was clipped by 6 bases and J by 5 bases; unmatched bases: 17. Germline assignment: CDR1 SQVTM and CDR2 ANQGSEA. CDR3 DNA: TGCAGCGTGTTATACGTTCCGGGACAGGGGGTAGTTACTGAAGCTTTCTTT. This translates into CSVLYVPGQGVVTEAFF.

J is TRBJ2-7 and V is TRBV29-1, with 14 positions matching TRBD2. V dropped 6 bases and J dropped 2; count of bases not matched to a gene: 3. The CDR3 totals 14 residues. CDR1 SQVTM and CDR2 ANQGSEA come from the germline V gene. The CDR3 bases are TGCAGCGTCGGGGGACTAGCGGGAGCCTACGAGCAGTACTTC. This sequence encodes CSVGGLAGAYEQYF.

The J gene is TRBJ2-2, the V gene TRBV3-1; 10 nucleotides line up with TRBD1. The trim removed 1 base at V and 7 bases at J, leaving 3 bases unmatched. CDR3 length equals 15 residues. Per the germline V gene, CDR1 is LGHDT and CDR2 is YNNKEL (reference sequence). The CDR3 nucleotides are TGTGCCAGCAGCCAAGGACAGGGGGCTTTCGGGGAGCTGTTTTTT. Translating gives CASSQGQGAFGELFF.

This clonotype has only one observation. V is TRBV7-9 and J is TRBJ1-5; D gene ambiguous. This CDR3 has 14 residues. Germline V gene sequence: CDR1 SEHNR, CDR2 FQNEAQ (reference sequence). The V and J ends lost 5 bases and 3 bases respectively, with 11 bases between them. The CDR3 sequence: CASSKDGDNQPQHF. CDR3 DNA sequence: TGTGCCAGCAGCAAGGACGGAGACAATCAGCCCCAGCATTTT.

The chain joins TRBV24-1 to TRBJ2-3, with D possibly TRBD1 on 5 matching bases. The V and J ends lost 0 bases and 4 bases respectively, with 10 bases between them. The V gene's germline CDR1 is KGHDR and CDR2 SFDVKD. CDR3 length: 15 residues. The DNA for the CDR3 is TGTGCCACCAGTGATTTGCGGAAGGGGCCAGATACGCAGTATTTT. This encodes CATSDLRKGPDTQYF.

The chain recombines TRBV3-1 with TRBJ2-1, with 7 positions matching TRBD2. The J segment lost 8 bases and the V segment lost 2 bases, leaving 12 bases of the junction unmatched. This CDR3 comprises 16 residues. Germline V gives CDR1 LGHDT, CDR2 YNNKEL (reference sequence). CDR3 loop: CASSQYRLSRGDEQFF. In DNA, the CDR3 is TGTGCCAGCAGCCAATATCGTCTATCCCGGGGGGATGAGCAGTTCTTC.

This clonotype showed up just once. The chain joins TRBV20-1 to TRBJ2-1; D gene uncertain. V shed 6 bases and J shed 4 bases, with 19 bases lying between them. CDR3 length: 15 residues. CDR1 and CDR2 (germline): DFQATT, SNEGSKA (reference sequence). The CDR3 region has the DNA TGCAGTGCCGGGCCCCGAGGACGCTTATACAATGAGCAGTTCTTC. Protein sequence: CSAGPRGRLYNEQFF.

V gene TRBV12-3 or TRBV12-4 combines with J gene TRBJ2-3; the match to TRBD2 covers 10 bases. The CDR3 is made up of 14 amino acids. V trimming: 5 bases; J trimming: 4 bases; junction bases outside the gene matches: 3. The CDR3 is CASSSGGAADTQYF. The CDR3 coding sequence is TGTGCCAGCAGTAGCGGGGGGGCCGCAGATACGCAGTATTTT.

The genes are TRBV20-1 and TRBJ2-2; D uncertain. Germline V gene lookup returns CDR1 DFQATT and CDR2 SNEGSKA (reference sequence). V lost 1 base and J 2 bases, leaving 11 bases between the germline ends. The CDR3 totals 15 residues. CDR3 sequence reads: CSARGPSPNTGELFF. The CDR3 DNA sequence: TGCAGTGCTAGAGGCCCAAGCCCTAACACCGGGGAGCTGTTTTTT.

CDR3 DNA sequence: TGTGCCAGCAGTTTATCGGCTAGCGGGAGGAATGAGCAGTTCTTC. Translated, it gives CASSLSASGRNEQFF. The J gene is TRBJ2-1, the V gene TRBV28; 11 positions agree with TRBD2. V trimming: 1 base; J trimming: 7 bases; junction bases outside the gene matches: 3. The CDR3 extends over 15 amino acids. The germline V gene has CDR1 MDHEN and CDR2 SYDVKM.

V and J are TRBV5-6 and TRBJ2-1, with D unresolved. V was trimmed by 3 bases and J by 4 bases, leaving 5 bases between them. The CDR3 spans 12 residues. Germline V gives CDR1 SGHDT, CDR2 YYEEEE. Written as DNA, the CDR3 is TGTGCCAGCAGCTCAATATACAATGAGCAGTTCTTC. Its translation is CASSSIYNEQFF. Full variable domain (remainder filled in from reference TRBV5-6 and TRBJ2-1): DAGVTQSPTHLIKTRGQQVTLRCSPKSGHDTVSWYQQALGQGPQFIFQYYEEEERQRGNFPDRFSGHQFPNYSSELNVNALLLGDSALYLCASSSIYNEQFFGPGTRLTVL.

The J gene is TRBJ2-5, the V gene TRBV10-3, with unresolved D. The CDR3 extends over 13 amino acids. Germline V gives CDR1 ENHRY, CDR2 SYGVKD. Trimming removed 4 bases from V and 5 bases from J, with 11 bases in between. Here the CDR3 reads CAISGVTGETQYF. Here the CDR3 DNA reads TGTGCCATCAGTGGGGTGACTGGGGAGACCCAGTACTTC.

This clonotype was detected only once. The CDR3 loop reads CASSQDSADRLPYGYTF. The CDR3 DNA reads TGTGCCAGCAGCCAAGATTCGGCGGACAGACTTCCCTATGGCTACACCTTC. The gene calls are TRBV3-1 and TRBJ1-2; a possible D gene is TRBD1 (6 bases). This CDR3 spans 17 amino acids. The germline V and J ends were trimmed by 0 bases and 4 bases, with 18 bases remaining between them. Looked up from germline, CDR1 is LGHDT and CDR2 is YNNKEL (reference sequence).

CDR3 DNA sequence: TGTGCCACCCGGGACAGCTCCTACGAGCAGTACTTC. It translates to CATRDSSYEQYF. The chain is built from TRBV12-3 or TRBV12-4 and TRBJ2-7; 7 bases align to TRBD1. This CDR3 has 12 residues. J gave up 0 bases and V 10 bases, and 3 bases lay outside the gene matches.